This T cell receptor beta chain was found in a study of Graves' ophthalmopathy and Graves' hyperthyroidism. This clonotype has a count of ten or more. The antigen remains unidentified. Germline V gene lookup returns CDR1 SEHNR and CDR2 FQNEAQ (reference sequence). V was pared by 2 bases and J by 4 bases, with 14 bases between. The CDR3 sequence is 16 residues long. RNA transcripts yielded amplified TCR beta CDR3 regions. The library came from an HTBI-primed first-round RT-PCR and a second-round multiplex PCR. TCRdb itself ran the multiplex PCR reads through MiXCR, one entry per CDR3 protein. The sample consists of about 740,000 distinct CDR3 sequences, roughly two fifths of them appearing once. Study-level points and caveats: Stable hyperthyroidism and ophthalmopathy were told apart by a 13-signature model, which achieved 87.88% sensitivity and over 65% specificity. The model predicted ophthalmopathy progression with roughly 70% sensitivity and approximately 72% specificity. A majority of expanded thyroid clonotypes exceeding 0.001 frequency were likewise present in blood.

The TCR originated in an adult man with Graves' ophthalmopathy. Sample: peripheral blood. The chain joins TRBV7-9 to TRBJ1-4; D is possibly TRBD1 (6 bases). In DNA form, the CDR3 reads TGTGCCAGCAGCTTATGGGTCGGGGGCGGTAATGAAAAACTGTTTTTT. As protein: CASSLWVGGGNEKLFF.